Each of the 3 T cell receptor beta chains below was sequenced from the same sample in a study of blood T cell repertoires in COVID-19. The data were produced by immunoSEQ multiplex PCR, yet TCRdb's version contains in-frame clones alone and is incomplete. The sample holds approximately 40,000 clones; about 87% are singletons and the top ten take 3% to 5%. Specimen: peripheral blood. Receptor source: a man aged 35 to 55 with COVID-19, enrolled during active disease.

CDR3 region: CASSQDGGSGNTIYF. In DNA form, the CDR3 reads TGTGCCAGCAGCCAAGACGGTGGTTCTGGAAACACCATATATTTT. The genes are TRBV3-1 (or the pseudogene TRBV3-2) and TRBJ1-3; D unclear. The V end lost 0 bases, the J end lost 1 base, and 7 bases lay between the germline ends. From germline, CDR1 is LGHDT and CDR2 YNNKEL (reference sequence). The CDR3 runs 15 residues.

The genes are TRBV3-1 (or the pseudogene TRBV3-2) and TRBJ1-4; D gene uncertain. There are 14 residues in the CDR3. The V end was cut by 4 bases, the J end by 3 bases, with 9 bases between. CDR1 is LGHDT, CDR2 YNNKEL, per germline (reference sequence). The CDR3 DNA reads TGTGCCAGCAGCCCCTCCCGTGCTAATGAAAAACTGTTTTTT. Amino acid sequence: CASSPSRANEKLFF.

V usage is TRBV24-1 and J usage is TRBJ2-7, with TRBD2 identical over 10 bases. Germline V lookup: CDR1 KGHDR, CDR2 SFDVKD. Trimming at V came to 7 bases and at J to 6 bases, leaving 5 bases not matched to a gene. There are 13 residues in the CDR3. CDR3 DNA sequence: TGTGCCACCAGAGCTAGCGGGAGTGGCGAGCAGTACTTC. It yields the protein CATRASGSGEQYF.